What follows is one TCR beta chain and its context. Its matching antigen is unknown. The sample belongs to a study of graft-versus-host responses after intestinal transplantation. Study-level information: Anti-thymocyte globulin induction was given to all recipients, followed by tacrolimus and steroids for 2 to 4 years.

V shed 5 bases and J 4 bases; nucleotides not matched to a gene: 2. The CDR3 loop spans 13 amino acids. Germline lookup yields CDR1 LNHDA and CDR2 SQIVND (reference sequence). TCRdb's table, derived via immunoSEQ multiplex PCR, lists solely in-frame clones and lacks some. The sample consists of some 95,000 clones, 91% of them appearing once. Study-level results: Marrow from the recipient contained GvH clones, some of which had appeared first in ileum or blood. Early post-transplant falls in HvG clones accompanied the peak levels of circulating GvH clones.

The source was unstimulated CD8+ T cells sorted from spleen or lymph node cells, collected before intestinal transplant. The receptor was derived from a human donor who received an intestinal transplant. The chain carries TRBV19 and TRBJ1-2; the match to TRBD1 covers 9 bases. For the CDR3, the DNA is TGTGCCAGTAGTTGGACAGGGGCCTATGGCTACACCTTC. Its translation is CASSWTGAYGYTF.